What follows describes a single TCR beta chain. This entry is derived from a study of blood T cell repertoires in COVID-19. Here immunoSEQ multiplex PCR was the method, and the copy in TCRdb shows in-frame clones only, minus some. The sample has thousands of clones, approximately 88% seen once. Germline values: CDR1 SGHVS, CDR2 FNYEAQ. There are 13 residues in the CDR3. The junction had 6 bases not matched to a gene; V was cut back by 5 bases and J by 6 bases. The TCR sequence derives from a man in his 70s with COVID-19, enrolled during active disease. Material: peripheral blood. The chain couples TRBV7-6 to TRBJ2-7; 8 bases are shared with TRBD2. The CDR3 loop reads CASSLSGTGEQYF. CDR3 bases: TGTGCCAGCAGCCTTAGCGGGACGGGCGAGCAGTACTTC.